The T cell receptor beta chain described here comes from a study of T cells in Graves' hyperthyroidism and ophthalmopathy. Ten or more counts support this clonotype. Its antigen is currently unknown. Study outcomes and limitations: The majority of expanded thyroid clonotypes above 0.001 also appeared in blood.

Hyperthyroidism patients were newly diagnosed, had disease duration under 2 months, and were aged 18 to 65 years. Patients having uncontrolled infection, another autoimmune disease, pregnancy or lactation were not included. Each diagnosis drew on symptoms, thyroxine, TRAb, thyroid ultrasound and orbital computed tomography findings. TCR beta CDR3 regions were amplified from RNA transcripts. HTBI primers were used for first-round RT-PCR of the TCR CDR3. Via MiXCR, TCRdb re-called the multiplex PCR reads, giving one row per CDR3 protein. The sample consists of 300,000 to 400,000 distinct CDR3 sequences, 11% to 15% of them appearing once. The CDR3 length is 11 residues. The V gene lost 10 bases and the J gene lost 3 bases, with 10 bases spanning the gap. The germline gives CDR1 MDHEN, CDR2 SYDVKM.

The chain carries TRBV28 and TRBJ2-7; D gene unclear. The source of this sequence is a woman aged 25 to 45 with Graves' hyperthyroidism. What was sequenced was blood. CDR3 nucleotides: TGTGCCACGCAGACGGACTACGAGCAGTACTTC. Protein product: CATQTDYEQYF.